Listed below are T cell receptor beta chains from one sample, sequenced in a study of cytomegalovirus exposure and HLA in healthy donors. This table comes from immunoSEQ multiplex PCR, and its TCRdb copy is limited to in-frame clones, with some not included. The table shows over 75,000 clones, with less than 80% occurring only once. The sequenced material came from PBMCs. The receptors shown here come from a man under 40 in good health and CMV-seronegative. CDR3s include the opening cysteine and the closing phenylalanine or tryptophan. D genes are given only for firm matches. Size is stated for part of the rows, as once, few or many counts, or as a class when the clone is expanded.

13,.,TRBV6-5,TRBJ1-1,.,CASSRTRGDEAFF,TGTGCCAGCAGTAGAACCCGGGGAGATGAAGCTTTCTTT
16,.,TRBV11-2,TRBJ1-4,.,CASSSLRVTSNEKLFF,TGTGCCAGCAGCTCCCTCAGGGTAACCTCTAATGAAAAACTGTTTTTT
15,.,TRBV7-8,TRBJ1-5,.,CASSLGGQSNQPQHF,TGTGCCAGCAGCTTAGGGGGCCAGAGCAATCAGCCCCAGCATTTT
14,.,TRBV13,TRBJ2-2,.,CASSPAVATGELFF,TGTGCCAGCAGCCCTGCCGTGGCCACCGGGGAGCTGTTTTTT
14,.,TRBV7-3,TRBJ2-7,.,CASSSQGIGYEQYF,TGTGCCAGCAGCTCCCAGGGTATCGGATACGAGCAGTACTTC
13,.,TRBV5-4,TRBJ2-7,.,CASSLGDTYEQYF,TGTGCCAGCAGCTTGGGGGACACCTACGAGCAGTACTTC
16,.,TRBV30,TRBJ2-7,TRBD2,CAWNNPRGLAIHEQYF,TGTGCCTGGAACAACCCAAGAGGACTAGCGATCCACGAGCAGTACTTC
14,.,TRBV5-1,TRBJ2-7,TRBD1,CASSFGVQGSEQYF,TGCGCCAGCAGCTTTGGTGTACAGGGGAGCGAGCAGTACTTC
13,.,TRBV9,TRBJ1-2,.,CASSVGEAYGYPF,TGTGCCAGCAGCGTAGGAGAGGCCTATGGCTACCCCTTC
15,.,TRBV5-1,TRBJ2-3,.,CASSLVQYSTDTQYF,TGCGCCAGCAGCTTGGTCCAGTACAGCACAGATACGCAGTATTTT
12,.,TRBV7-9,TRBJ1-2,TRBD1,CASSPRDSGYTF,TGTGCCAGCAGCCCCCGGGACAGTGGCTACACCTTC
13,.,TRBV27,TRBJ2-7,.,CASSLATNYEQYF,TGTGCCAGCAGTTTAGCTACCAACTACGAGCAGTACTTC
18,.,TRBV4-1,TRBJ1-2,TRBD1,CASSQDRMAGTGVYGYTF,TGCGCCAGCAGCCAAGATCGTATGGCCGGGACAGGGGTTTATGGCTACACCTTC
13,.,TRBV28,TRBJ1-2,TRBD1,CASSSTGDYGYTF,TGTGCCAGCAGTTCCACAGGGGACTATGGCTACACCTTC
15,few,TRBV6-1,TRBJ2-7,.,CASSEYKQSSYEQYF,TGTGCCAGCAGTGAATATAAACAGAGTTCCTACGAGCAGTACTTC
16,.,TRBV19,TRBJ2-1,.,CASSRLVGGNYNEQFF,TGTGCCAGTAGTAGACTTGTCGGGGGAAACTACAATGAGCAGTTCTTC
15,.,TRBV5-8,TRBJ1-6,.,CASSLNPAYNSPLHF,TGTGCCAGCAGCTTGAACCCAGCCTATAATTCACCCCTCCACTTT
19,.,TRBV9,TRBJ1-5,TRBD1,CASSVELIGQVLSNQPQHF,TGTGCCAGCAGCGTAGAGCTAATCGGACAGGTTCTTAGCAATCAGCCCCAGCATTTT
17,.,TRBV29-1,TRBJ1-5,TRBD1,CSVVLSGTGILDQPQHF,TGCAGCGTCGTATTATCCGGGACAGGGATTTTAGACCAGCCCCAGCATTTT
15,.,TRBV6-1,TRBJ1-4,TRBD1,CASSYRGPVGEKLFF,TGTGCCAGCAGCTACAGGGGGCCGGTGGGTGAAAAACTGTTTTTT
15,.,TRBV7-2,TRBJ2-7,TRBD2,CASSLAKRGSYEQYF,TGTGCCAGCAGCCTGGCCAAGCGGGGTTCCTACGAGCAGTACTTC
15,.,TRBV7-6,TRBJ2-7,.,CASSPAGEPSYEQYF,TGTGCCAGCAGCCCAGCAGGGGAGCCCTCCTACGAGCAGTACTTC
14,few,TRBV10-3,TRBJ2-1,.,CATSIQGQSNEQFF,TGTGCCACATCAATACAAGGACAGTCAAATGAGCAGTTCTTC
17,few,TRBV4-1,TRBJ1-5,.,CASSQGGRGPSNQPQHF,TGCGCCAGCAGCCAAGGGGGCAGGGGACCTAGCAATCAGCCCCAGCATTTT
13,.,TRBV29-1,TRBJ1-2,TRBD1,CSVGDRGDYGYTF,TGCAGCGTCGGCGACAGGGGGGACTATGGCTACACCTTC
14,few,TRBV7-2,TRBJ2-3,TRBD2,CASSLAGGSDTQYF,TGTGCCAGCAGCTTAGCGGGGGGGTCAGATACGCAGTATTTT
20,once,TRBV5-4,TRBJ2-7,TRBD2,CASSSLGRGLAGGPTYEQYF,TGTGCCAGCAGCTCGCTGGGAAGGGGGCTAGCGGGAGGGCCCACCTACGAGCAGTACTTC
17,.,TRBV9,TRBJ2-1,.,CASSVVAGTSSYNEQFF,TGTGCCAGCAGCGTAGTGGCCGGGACAAGCTCCTACAATGAGCAGTTCTTC
12,.,TRBV29-1,TRBJ2-1,.,CSLGPLYNEQFF,TGCAGCTTGGGGCCGCTATACAATGAGCAGTTCTTC
15,.,TRBV15,TRBJ2-1,TRBD2,CATSLRLAGSDEQFF,TGTGCCACCAGCTTACGACTAGCGGGGTCTGATGAGCAGTTCTTC